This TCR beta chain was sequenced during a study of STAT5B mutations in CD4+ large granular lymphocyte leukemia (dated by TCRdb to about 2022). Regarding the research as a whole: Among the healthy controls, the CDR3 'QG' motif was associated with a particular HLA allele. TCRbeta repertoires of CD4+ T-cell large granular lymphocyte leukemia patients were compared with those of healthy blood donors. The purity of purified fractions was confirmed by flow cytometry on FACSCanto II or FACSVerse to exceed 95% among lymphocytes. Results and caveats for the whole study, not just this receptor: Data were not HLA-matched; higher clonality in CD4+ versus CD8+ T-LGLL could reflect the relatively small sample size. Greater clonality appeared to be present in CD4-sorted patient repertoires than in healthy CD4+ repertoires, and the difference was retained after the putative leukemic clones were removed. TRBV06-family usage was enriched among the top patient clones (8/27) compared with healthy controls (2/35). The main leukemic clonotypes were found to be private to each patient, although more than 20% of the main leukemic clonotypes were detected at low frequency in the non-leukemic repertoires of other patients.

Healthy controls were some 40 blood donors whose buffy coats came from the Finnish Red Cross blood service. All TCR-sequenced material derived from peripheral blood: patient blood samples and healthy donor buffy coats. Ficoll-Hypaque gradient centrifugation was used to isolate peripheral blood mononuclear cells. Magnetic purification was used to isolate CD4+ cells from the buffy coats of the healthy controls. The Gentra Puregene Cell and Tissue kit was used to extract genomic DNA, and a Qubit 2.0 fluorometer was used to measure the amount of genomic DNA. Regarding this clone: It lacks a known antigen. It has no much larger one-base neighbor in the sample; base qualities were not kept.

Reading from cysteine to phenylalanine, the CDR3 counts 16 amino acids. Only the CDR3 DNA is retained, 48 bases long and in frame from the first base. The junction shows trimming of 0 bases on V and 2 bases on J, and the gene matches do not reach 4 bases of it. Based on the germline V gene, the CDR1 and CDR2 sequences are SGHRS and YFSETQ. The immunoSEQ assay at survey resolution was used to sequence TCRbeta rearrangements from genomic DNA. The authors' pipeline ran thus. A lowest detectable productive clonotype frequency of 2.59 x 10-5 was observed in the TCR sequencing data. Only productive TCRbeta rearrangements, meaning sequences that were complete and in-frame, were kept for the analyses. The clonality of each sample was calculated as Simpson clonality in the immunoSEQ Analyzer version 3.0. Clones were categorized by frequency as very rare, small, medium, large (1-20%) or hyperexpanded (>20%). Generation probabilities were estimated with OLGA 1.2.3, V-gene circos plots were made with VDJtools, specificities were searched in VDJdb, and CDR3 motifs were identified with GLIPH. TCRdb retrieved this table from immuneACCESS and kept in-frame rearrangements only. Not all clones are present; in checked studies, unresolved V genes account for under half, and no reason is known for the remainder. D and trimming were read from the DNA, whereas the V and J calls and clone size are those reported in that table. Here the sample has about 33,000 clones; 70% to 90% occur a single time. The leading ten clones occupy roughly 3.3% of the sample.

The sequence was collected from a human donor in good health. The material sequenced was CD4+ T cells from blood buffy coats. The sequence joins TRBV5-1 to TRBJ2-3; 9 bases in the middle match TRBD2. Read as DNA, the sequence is TGCGCCAGCAGCTTGGGACTAGCGGACCTCACAGATACGCAGTATTTT. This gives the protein CASSLGLADLTDTQYF. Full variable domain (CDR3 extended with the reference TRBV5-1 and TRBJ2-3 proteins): KAGVTQTPRYLIKTRGQQVTLSCSPISGHRSVSWYQQTPGQGLQFLFEYFSETQRNKGNFPGRFSGRQFSNSRSEMNVSTLELGDSALYLCASSLGLADLTDTQYFGPGTRLTVL.